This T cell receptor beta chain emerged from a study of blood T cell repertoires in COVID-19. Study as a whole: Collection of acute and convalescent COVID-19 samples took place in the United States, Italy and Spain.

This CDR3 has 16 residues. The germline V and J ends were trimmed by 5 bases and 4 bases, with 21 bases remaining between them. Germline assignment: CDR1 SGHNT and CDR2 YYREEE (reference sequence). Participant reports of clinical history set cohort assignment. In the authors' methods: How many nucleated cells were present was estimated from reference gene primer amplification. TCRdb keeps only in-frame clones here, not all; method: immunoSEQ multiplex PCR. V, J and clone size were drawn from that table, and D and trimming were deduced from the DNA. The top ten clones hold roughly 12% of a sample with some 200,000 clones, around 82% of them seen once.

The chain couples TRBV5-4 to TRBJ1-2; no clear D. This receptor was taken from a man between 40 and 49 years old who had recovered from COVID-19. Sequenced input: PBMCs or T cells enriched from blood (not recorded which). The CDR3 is CASSTSFSRTSYGYTF. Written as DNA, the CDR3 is TGTGCCAGCAGTACGAGTTTCAGCCGGACTTCCTATGGCTACACCTTC.